This T cell receptor beta chain was sequenced during a study of T cells in tuberculosis. On the study more broadly: The T cells targeted glucose monomycolate, a mycobacterial lipid, via CD1B.

Repertoires were generated with immunoSEQ multiplex PCR, while TCRdb's copy carries only in-frame clones and drops some. This table has tens of thousands of clones, about 93% appearing once. This receptor was taken from a donor between 10 and 35 years old with latent tuberculosis or without tuberculosis infection. Source material: PBMCs.

For the CDR3, the DNA is TGTGCCAGCAGCTTAGCCGGCGGCGGAGATACGCAGTATTTT. Amino acids: CASSLAGGGDTQYF. V gene TRBV7-3 combines with J gene TRBJ2-3; D unclear. Germline V gene lookup returns CDR1 SGHTA and CDR2 FQGTGA. This CDR3 region has 14 residues. The V end lost 2 bases, the J end lost 5 bases, and 11 bases lay between the germline ends.